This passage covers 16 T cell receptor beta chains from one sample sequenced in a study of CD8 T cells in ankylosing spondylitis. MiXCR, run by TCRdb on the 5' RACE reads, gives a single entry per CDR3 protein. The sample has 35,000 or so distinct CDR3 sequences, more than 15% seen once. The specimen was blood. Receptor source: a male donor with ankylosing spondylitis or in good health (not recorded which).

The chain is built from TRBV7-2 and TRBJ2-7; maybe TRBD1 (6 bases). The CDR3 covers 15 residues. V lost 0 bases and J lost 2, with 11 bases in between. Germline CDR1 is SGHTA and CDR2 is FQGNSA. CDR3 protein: CASSLAGGSTYEQYF. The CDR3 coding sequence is TGTGCCAGCAGCTTAGCAGGGGGTTCCACCTACGAGCAGTACTTC.

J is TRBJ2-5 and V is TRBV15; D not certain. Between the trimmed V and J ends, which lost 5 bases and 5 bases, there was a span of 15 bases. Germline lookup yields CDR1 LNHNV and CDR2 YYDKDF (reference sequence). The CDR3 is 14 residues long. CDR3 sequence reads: CATSPRRGWETQYF. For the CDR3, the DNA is TGTGCCACCAGCCCGCGAAGAGGCTGGGAGACCCAGTACTTC.

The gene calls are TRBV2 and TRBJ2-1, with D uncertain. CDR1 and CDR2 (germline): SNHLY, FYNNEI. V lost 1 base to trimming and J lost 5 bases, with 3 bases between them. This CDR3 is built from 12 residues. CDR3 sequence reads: CASSEVNNEQFF. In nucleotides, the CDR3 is TGTGCCAGCAGTGAAGTTAACAATGAGCAGTTCTTC.

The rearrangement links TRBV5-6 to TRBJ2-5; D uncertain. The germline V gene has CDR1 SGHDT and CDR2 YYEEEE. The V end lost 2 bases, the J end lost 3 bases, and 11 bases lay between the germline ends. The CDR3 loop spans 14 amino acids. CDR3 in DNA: TGTGCCAGCAGCTTCGGACCGGTCGAAGAGACCCAGTACTTC. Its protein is CASSFGPVEETQYF.

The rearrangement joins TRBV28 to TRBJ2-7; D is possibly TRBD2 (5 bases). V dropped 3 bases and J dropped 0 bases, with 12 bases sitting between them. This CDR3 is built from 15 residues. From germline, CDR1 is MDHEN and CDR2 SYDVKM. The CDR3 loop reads CASSLDSSSSYEQYV. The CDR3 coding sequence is TGTGCCAGCAGTTTGGACTCGTCCAGCTCCTACGAGCAGTACGTC.

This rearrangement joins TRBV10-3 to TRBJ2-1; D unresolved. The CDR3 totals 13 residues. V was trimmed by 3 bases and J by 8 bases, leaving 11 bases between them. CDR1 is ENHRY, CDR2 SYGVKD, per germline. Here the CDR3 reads CAISDLRVDEQFF. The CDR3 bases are TGTGCCATCAGTGACTTACGGGTGGATGAGCAGTTCTTC.

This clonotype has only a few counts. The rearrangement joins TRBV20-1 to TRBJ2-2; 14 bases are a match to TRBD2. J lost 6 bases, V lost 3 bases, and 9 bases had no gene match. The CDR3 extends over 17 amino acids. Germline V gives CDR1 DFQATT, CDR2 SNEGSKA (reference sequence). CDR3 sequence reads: CSASPPGLAGDAGELFF. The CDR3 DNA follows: TGCAGTGCTAGTCCTCCGGGACTAGCGGGAGATGCCGGGGAGCTGTTTTTT.

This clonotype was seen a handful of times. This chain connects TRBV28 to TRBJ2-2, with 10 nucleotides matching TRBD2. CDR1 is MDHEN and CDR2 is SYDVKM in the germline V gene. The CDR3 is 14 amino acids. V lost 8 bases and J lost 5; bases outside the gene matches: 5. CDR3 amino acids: CASSSGSRTGELFF. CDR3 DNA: TGTGCCAGCTCTAGCGGGAGTAGGACCGGGGAGCTGTTTTTT.

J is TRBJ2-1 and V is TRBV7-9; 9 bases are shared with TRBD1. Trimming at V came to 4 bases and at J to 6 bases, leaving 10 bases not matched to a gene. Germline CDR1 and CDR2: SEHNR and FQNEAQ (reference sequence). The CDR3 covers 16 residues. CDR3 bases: TGTGCCAGCAGCTCCACCGGGACAGGGTTCGGCAATGAGCAGTTCTTC. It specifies CASSSTGTGFGNEQFF.

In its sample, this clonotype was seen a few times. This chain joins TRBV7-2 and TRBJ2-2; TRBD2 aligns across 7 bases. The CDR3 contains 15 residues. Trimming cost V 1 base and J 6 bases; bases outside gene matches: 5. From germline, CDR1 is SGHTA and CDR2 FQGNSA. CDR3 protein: CASSLDGGVAGELFF. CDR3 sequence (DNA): TGTGCCAGCAGCTTAGATGGGGGGGTCGCCGGGGAGCTGTTTTTT.

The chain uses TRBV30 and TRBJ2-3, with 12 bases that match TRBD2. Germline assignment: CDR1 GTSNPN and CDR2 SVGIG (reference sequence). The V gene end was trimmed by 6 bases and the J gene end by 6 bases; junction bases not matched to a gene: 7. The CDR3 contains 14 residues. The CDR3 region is CACLAGGASDTQYF. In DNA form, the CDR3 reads TGTGCCTGCCTAGCGGGAGGGGCATCGGATACGCAGTATTTT. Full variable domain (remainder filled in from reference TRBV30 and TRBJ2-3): SQTIHQWPATLVQPVGSPLSLECTVEGTSNPNLYWYRQAAGRGLQLLFYSVGIGQISSEVPQNLSASRPQDRQFILSSKKLLLSDSGFYLCACLAGGASDTQYFGPGTRLTVL.

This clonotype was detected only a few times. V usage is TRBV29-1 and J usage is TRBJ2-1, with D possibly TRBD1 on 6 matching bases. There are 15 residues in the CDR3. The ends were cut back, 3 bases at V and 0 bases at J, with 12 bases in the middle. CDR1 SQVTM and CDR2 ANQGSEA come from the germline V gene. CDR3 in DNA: TGCAGCGTTGATGGACAGCGGCGCTCCTACAATGAGCAGTTCTTC. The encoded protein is CSVDGQRRSYNEQFF.

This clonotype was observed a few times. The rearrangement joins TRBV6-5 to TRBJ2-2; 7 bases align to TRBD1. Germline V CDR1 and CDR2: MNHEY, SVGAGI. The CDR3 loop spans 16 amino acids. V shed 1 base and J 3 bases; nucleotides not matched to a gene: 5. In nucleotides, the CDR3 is TGTGCCAGCAGTTACTTGTACAGGGGCGACACCGGGGAGCTGTTTTTT. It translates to CASSYLYRGDTGELFF.

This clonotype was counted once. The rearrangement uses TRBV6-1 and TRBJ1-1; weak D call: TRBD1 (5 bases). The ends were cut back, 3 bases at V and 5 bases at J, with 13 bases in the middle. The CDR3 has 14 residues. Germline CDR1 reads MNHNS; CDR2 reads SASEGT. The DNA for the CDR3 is TGTGCCAGCAGTGAGGTTAGAGGGGAGACTGAAGCTTTCTTT. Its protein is CASSEVRGETEAFF.

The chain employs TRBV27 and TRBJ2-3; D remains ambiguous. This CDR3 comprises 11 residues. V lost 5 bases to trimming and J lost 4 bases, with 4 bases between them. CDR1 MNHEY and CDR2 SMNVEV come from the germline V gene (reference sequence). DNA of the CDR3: TGTGCCAGCAGTGAGGCAGATACGCAGTATTTT. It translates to CASSEADTQYF.

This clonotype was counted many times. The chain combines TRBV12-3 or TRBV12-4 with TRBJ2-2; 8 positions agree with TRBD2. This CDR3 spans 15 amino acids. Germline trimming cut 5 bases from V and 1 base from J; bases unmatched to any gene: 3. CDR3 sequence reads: CASSQSGGNTGELFF. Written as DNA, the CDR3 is TGTGCCAGCAGTCAGAGCGGGGGGAACACCGGGGAGCTGTTTTTT.